The source of this T cell receptor (beta chain) is a study of regulatory T cells in long-lasting Graves disease. Findings and limits, study-wide: Segments TRBV28, TRBJ1-2 and TRBJ2-5 showed preferential usage in persistent disease.

Time point specified: newly diagnosed GD, antithyroid drugs for less than 3 months. RNA isolated from PBMCs was used to make the TCR library. Comment on this clonotype: Its antigen is currently unknown.

The germline V gene encodes CDR1 MNHEY and CDR2 SVGEGT. The V gene lost 2 bases and the J gene lost 4 bases, with 11 bases spanning the gap. The CDR3 sequence is 15 residues long. Arm-PCR of CDR3 regions with iRepertoire HTBI primers generated TCR beta libraries. TCRdb reprocessed the multiplex PCR reads with MiXCR, giving one entry per CDR3 protein. This sample has about 430,000 distinct CDR3 sequences; about 15% occur once, and the top ten carry approximately 7.8%. This same sample was also part of a study on T cells in Graves' hyperthyroidism and ophthalmopathy.

The origin of this receptor is a woman in her thirties or forties with Graves disease. The chain links TRBV6-2 or TRBV6-3 to TRBJ2-2; tentative D call: TRBD2 (6 bases). Sequencing used peripheral blood mononuclear cells (PBMCs), obtained at new diagnosis, from a patient treated with antithyroid drugs. For the CDR3, the DNA is TGTGCCAGCAGTTACGTGACGGGAGCCACCGGGGAGCTGTTTTTT. Encoded protein: CASSYVTGATGELFF.